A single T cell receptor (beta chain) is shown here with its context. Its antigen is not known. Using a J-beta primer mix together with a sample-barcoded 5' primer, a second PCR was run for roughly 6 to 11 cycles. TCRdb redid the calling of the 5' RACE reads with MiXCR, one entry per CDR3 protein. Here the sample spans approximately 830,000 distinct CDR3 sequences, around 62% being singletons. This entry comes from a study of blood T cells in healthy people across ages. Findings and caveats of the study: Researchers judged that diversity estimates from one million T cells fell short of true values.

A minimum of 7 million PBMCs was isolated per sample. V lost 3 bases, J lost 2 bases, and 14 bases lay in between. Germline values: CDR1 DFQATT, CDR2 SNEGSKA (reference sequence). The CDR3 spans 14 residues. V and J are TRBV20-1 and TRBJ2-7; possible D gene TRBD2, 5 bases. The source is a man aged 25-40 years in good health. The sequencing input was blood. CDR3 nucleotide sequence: TGCAGTGCTAGGACTACAACCCTTACCTACGAGCAGTACTTC. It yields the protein CSARTTTLTYEQYF.